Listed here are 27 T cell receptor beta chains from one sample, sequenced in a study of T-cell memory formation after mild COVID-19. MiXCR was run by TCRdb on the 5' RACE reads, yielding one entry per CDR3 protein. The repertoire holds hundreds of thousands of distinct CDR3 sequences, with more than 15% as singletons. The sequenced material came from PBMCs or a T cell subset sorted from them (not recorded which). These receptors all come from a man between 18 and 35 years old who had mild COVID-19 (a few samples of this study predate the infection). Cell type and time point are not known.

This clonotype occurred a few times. As DNA, the CDR3 is TGTGCCAGCAGGTCCGGGACAGGGGCCCTCGGCGGGGAGCTGTTTTTT. Its translation is CASRSGTGALGGELFF. J is TRBJ2-2 and V is TRBV28, with 10 bases aligning to TRBD1. This CDR3 comprises 16 residues. Germline CDR1 reads MDHEN; CDR2 reads SYDVKM. V lost 6 bases, J lost 7 bases, and 11 bases stayed unmatched.

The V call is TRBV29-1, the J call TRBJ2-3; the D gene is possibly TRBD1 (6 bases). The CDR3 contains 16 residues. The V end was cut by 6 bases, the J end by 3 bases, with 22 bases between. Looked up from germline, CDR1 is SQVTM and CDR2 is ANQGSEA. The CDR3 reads CSVDGNRVWGTDTQYF. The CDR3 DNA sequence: TGCAGCGTGGACGGGAACAGGGTATGGGGGACAGATACGCAGTATTTT.

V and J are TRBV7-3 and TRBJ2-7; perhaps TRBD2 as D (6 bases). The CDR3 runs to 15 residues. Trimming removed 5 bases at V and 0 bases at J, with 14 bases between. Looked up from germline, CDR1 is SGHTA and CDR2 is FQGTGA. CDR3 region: CASSRGTGSSYEQYF. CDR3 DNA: TGTGCCAGCAGCCGGGGGACTGGGAGCTCCTACGAGCAGTACTTC.

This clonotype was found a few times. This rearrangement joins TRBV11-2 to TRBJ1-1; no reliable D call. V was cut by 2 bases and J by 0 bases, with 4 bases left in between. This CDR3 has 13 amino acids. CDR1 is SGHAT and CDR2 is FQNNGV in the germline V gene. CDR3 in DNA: TGTGCCAGCAGCTTACAGCTGAACACTGAAGCTTTCTTT. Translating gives CASSLQLNTEAFF.

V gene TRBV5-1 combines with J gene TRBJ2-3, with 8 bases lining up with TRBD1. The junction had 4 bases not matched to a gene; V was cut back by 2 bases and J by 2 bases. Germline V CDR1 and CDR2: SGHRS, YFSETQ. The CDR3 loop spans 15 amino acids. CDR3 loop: CASSFGTGTTDTQYF. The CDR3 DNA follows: TGCGCCAGCAGCTTCGGGACAGGCACCACAGATACGCAGTATTTT.

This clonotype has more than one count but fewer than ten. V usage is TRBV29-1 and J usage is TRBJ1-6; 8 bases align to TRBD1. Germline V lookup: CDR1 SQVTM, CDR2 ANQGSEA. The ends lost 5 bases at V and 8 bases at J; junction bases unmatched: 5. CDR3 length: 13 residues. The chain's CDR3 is CSVKEQGDSPLHF. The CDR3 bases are TGCAGCGTTAAGGAACAGGGGGATTCACCCCTCCACTTT.

The CDR3 DNA sequence: TGTGCCAGCAGCCCGGGGACAGGGTTCCGGGAGACCCAGTACTTC. It is translated as CASSPGTGFRETQYF. The chain is built from TRBV7-2 and TRBJ2-5, with TRBD1 matching 9 bases. The CDR3 has 15 residues. Germline-derived CDR1 and CDR2 are SGHTA and FQGNSA. Unmatched junction bases numbered 9, after V lost 5 bases and J lost 5 bases.

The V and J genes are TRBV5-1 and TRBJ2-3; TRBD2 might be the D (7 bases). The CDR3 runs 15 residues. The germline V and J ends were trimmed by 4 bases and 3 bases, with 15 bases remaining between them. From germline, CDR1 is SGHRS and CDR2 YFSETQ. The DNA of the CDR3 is TGCGCCAGCAGCGCGGGGGCAGGGATGACAGATACGCAGTATTTT. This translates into CASSAGAGMTDTQYF. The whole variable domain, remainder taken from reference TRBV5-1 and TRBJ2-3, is KAGVTQTPRYLIKTRGQQVTLSCSPISGHRSVSWYQQTPGQGLQFLFEYFSETQRNKGNFPGRFSGRQFSNSRSEMNVSTLELGDSALYLCASSAGAGMTDTQYFGPGTRLTVL.

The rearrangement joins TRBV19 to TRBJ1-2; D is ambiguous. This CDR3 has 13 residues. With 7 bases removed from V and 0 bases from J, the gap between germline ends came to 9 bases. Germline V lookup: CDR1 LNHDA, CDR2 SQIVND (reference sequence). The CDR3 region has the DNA TGTGCCAGTAAGGCAGGCGCTAACTATGGCTACACCTTC. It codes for CASKAGANYGYTF.

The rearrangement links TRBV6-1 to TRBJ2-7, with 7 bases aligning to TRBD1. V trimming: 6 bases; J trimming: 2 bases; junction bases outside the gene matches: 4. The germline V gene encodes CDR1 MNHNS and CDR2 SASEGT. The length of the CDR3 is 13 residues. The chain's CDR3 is CASSQGVAYEQYV. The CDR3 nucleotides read TGTGCCAGCAGCCAGGGGGTCGCCTACGAGCAGTACGTC.

The chain's CDR3 is CASRLNPGLSTDTQYF. CDR3 DNA sequence: TGCGCCAGCAGACTGAATCCGGGACTAAGCACAGATACGCAGTATTTT. V is TRBV4-1 and J is TRBJ2-3, with 7 bases aligning to TRBD2. CDR1 is MGHRA and CDR2 is YSYEKL in the germline V gene. This CDR3 is 16 amino acids long. With V trimmed by 6 bases and J by 0 bases, 9 bases remained unmatched.

The CDR3 coding sequence is TGCGCCAGCAGCGTGGGTAGCGGGACCCGGTCGAATGAGCAGTTCTTC. This encodes CASSVGSGTRSNEQFF. This sequence joins TRBV5-1 and TRBJ2-1; 8 bases are shared with TRBD2. J lost 7 bases, V lost 4 bases, and 13 bases had no gene match. Germline CDR1 is SGHRS and CDR2 is YFSETQ. The CDR3 consists of 16 residues.

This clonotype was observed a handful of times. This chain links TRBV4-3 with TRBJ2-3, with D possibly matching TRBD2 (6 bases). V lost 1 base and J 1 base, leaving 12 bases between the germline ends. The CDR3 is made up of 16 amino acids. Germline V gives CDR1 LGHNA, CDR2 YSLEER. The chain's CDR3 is CASSQVSGEGTDTQYF. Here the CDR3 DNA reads TGCGCCAGCAGCCAAGTCTCTGGGGAGGGCACAGATACGCAGTATTTT.

This CDR3 is CASSLFDRGDEQFF. For the CDR3, the DNA is TGCGCCAGCAGCCTCTTCGACAGGGGAGATGAGCAGTTCTTC. The chain carries TRBV5-1 and TRBJ2-1; 8 positions match TRBD1. V gave up 4 bases and J gave up 8 bases; unmatched junction bases: 8. CDR3 length: 14 amino acids. CDR1 and CDR2 (germline): SGHRS, YFSETQ.

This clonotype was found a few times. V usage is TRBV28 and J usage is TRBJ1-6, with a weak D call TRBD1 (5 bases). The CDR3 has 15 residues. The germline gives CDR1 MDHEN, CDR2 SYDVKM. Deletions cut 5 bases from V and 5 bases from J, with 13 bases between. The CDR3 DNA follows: TGTGCCAGCAGTGGGAATGAGGGGAATAATTCACCCCTCCACTTT. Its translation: CASSGNEGNNSPLHF.

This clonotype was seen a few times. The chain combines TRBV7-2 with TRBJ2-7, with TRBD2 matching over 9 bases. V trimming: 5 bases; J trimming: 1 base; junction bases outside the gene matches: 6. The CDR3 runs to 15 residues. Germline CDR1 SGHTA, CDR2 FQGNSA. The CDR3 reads CASSAVAGGSYEQYF. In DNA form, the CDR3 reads TGTGCCAGCAGCGCCGTGGCGGGGGGGTCCTACGAGCAGTACTTC.

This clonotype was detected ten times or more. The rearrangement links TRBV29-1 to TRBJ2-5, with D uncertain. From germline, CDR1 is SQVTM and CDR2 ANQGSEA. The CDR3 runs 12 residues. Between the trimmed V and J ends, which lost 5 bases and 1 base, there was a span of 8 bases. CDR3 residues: CSVKLFQETQYF. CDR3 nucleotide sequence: TGCAGCGTTAAACTGTTCCAAGAGACCCAGTACTTC.

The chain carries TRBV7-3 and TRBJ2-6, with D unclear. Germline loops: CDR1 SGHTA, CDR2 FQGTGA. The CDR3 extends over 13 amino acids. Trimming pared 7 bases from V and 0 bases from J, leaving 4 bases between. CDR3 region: CASTPSGANVLTF. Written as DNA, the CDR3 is TGTGCCAGCACCCCCTCTGGGGCCAACGTCCTGACTTTC.

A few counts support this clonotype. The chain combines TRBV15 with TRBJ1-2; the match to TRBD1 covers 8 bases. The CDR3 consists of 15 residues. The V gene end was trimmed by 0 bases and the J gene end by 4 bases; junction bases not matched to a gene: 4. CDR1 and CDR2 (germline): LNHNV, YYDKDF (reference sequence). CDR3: CATSRDSDRVYGYTF. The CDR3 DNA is TGTGCCACCAGCAGAGATTCGGACAGGGTCTATGGCTACACCTTC.

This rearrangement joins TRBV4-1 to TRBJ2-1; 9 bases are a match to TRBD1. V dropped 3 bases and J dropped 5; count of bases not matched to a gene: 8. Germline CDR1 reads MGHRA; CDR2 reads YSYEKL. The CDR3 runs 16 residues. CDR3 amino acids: CASSQPGTGTHNEQFF. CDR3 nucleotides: TGCGCCAGCAGCCAGCCCGGGACAGGGACCCACAATGAGCAGTTCTTC.

In DNA form, the CDR3 reads TGTGCCAGCAGTTTGGTAGGGGGCCGTCCCTACGAGCAGTACGTC. Translated: CASSLVGGRPYEQYV. J is TRBJ2-7 and V is TRBV28; 7 nucleotides line up with TRBD1. The CDR3 covers 15 residues. The V and J ends lost 3 bases and 2 bases, in that order; junction bases with no gene match: 7. From germline, CDR1 is MDHEN and CDR2 SYDVKM.

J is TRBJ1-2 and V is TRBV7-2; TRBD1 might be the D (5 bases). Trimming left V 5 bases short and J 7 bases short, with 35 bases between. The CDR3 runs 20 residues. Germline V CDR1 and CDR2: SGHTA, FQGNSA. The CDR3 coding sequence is TGTGCCAGCAGCCCCCCGGGACTCCAGAACCTACTCACCAAGACGGGTGGCTACACCTTC. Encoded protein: CASSPPGLQNLLTKTGGYTF. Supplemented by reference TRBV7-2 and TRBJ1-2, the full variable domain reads GAGVSQSPSNKVTEKGKDVELRCDPISGHTALYWYRQSLGQGLEFLIYFQGNSAPDKSGLPSDRFSAERTGGSVSTLTIQRTQQEDSAVYLCASSPPGLQNLLTKTGGYTFGSGTRLTVV.

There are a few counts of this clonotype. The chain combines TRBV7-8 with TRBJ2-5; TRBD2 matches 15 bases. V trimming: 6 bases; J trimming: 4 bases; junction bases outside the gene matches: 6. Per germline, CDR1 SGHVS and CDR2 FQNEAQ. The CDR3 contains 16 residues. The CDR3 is CASRGLAGGPGETQYF. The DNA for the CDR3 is TGTGCCAGCAGGGGACTAGCGGGGGGCCCCGGAGAGACCCAGTACTTC.

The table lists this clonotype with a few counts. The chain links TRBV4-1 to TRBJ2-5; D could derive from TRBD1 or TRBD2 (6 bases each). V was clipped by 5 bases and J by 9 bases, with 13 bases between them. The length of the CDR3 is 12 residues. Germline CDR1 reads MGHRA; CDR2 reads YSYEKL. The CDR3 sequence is CASSYPRGPQYF. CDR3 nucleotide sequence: TGCGCCAGCAGCTATCCCCGGGGGCCCCAGTACTTC.

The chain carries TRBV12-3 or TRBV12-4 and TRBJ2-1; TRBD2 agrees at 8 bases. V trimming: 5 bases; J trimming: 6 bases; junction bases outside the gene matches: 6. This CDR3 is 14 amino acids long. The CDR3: CASSPGLEGNEQFF. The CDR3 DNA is TGTGCCAGCAGTCCGGGACTAGAGGGCAATGAGCAGTTCTTC.

Written as DNA, the CDR3 is TGTGCCAGCAGCCCCGCGGGGGGGCTTTCGTTCAATGAGCAGTTCTTC. Encoded protein: CASSPAGGLSFNEQFF. V is TRBV27 and J is TRBJ2-1, with 9 bases matching TRBD2. Germline V CDR1 and CDR2: MNHEY, SMNVEV (reference sequence). This CDR3 comprises 16 residues. V was pared by 6 bases and J by 6 bases, with 12 bases of the junction left unmatched.

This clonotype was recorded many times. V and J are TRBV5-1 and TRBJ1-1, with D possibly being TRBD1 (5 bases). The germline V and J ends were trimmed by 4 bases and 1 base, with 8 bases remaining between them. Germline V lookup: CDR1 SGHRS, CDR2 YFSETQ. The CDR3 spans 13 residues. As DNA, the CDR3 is TGCGCCAGCAGCGGGGACCCGAACACTGAAGCTTTCTTT. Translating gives CASSGDPNTEAFF.